This TCR beta chain was captured in a study of identical twins' blood T cells. Study findings and constraints: Mainly, cloneset size products determined shared clonotypes, twins included.

A single count supports this clonotype. No antigen is known for it. Germline V gene data show CDR1 as SGHTA and CDR2 as FQGNSA. Trimming stripped 9 bases from V and 1 base from J, with 15 bases between. The CDR3 consists of 14 residues. Donors were six healthy women in three monozygous twin pairs. TCRdb processed the 5' RACE reads anew with MiXCR; each CDR3 protein has one entry. Of fewer than 450,000 distinct CDR3 sequences detected, around 30% appear once; the ten largest clones hold 6% to 7%. The V and J genes are TRBV7-2 and TRBJ1-1, with a possible D match to TRBD1 (5 bases). Specimen: PBMCs. This TCR derives from a woman between 18 and 55 years old in good health. As DNA, the CDR3 is TGTGCCAGAAGCCCGGACGACAGGAACACTGAAGCTTTCTTT. As protein: CARSPDDRNTEAFF.